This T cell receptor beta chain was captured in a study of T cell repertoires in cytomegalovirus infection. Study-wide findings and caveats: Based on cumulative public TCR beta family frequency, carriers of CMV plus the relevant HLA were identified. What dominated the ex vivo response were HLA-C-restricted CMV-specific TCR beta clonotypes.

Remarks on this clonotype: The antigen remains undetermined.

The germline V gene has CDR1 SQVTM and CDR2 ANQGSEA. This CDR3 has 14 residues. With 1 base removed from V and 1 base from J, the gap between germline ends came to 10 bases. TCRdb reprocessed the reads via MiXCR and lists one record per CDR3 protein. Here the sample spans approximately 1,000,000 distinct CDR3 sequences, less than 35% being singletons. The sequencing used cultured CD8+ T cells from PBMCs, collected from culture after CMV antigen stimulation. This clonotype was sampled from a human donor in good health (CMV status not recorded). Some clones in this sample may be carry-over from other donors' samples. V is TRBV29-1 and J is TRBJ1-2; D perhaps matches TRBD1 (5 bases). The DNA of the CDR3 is TGCAGCGTTGAAGCGGGACGGGTTAACTATGGCTACACCTTC. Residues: CSVEAGRVNYGYTF.